This T cell receptor beta chain was observed in a study of T-cell reconstitution after alpha-beta-depleted transplantation in children. Only a few counts were recorded for this clonotype. Using unique molecular identifiers, the investigators prepared the TCRbeta library. One entry per CDR3 protein results from TCRdb running MiXCR on the PCR reads. The sample holds some 220,000 distinct CDR3 sequences, approximately 10% seen once. The CDR3 runs to 14 residues. Germline CDR1 reads SGHAT; CDR2 reads FQNNGV. V gave up 6 bases and J gave up 4 bases; unmatched junction bases: 8. This specimen was PBMCs from the stem cell graft donor, taken from the stem cell graft. The rearrangement joins TRBV11-2 to TRBJ2-5; TRBD1 agrees at 7 bases. The TCR was taken from a human donor who donated a stem cell graft to a child with acute lymphoblastic leukemia. The CDR3 bases are TGTGCCAGCAGGGGAATGAGGGGGCGAGAGACCCAGTACTTC. Its protein product is CASRGMRGRETQYF.